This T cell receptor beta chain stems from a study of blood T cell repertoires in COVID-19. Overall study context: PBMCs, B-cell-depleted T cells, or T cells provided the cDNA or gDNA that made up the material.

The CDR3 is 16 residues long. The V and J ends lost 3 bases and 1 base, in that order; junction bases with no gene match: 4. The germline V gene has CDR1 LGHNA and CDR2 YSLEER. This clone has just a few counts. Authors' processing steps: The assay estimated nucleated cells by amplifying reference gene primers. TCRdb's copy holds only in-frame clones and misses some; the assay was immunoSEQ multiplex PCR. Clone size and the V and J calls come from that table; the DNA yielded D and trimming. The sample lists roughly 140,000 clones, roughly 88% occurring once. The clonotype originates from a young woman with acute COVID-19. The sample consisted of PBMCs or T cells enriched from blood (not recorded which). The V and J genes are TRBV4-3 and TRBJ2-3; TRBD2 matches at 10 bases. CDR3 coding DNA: TGCGCCAGCAGCCACGGACTAGCGGAAGGCACAGATACGCAGTATTTT. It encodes CASSHGLAEGTDTQYF.